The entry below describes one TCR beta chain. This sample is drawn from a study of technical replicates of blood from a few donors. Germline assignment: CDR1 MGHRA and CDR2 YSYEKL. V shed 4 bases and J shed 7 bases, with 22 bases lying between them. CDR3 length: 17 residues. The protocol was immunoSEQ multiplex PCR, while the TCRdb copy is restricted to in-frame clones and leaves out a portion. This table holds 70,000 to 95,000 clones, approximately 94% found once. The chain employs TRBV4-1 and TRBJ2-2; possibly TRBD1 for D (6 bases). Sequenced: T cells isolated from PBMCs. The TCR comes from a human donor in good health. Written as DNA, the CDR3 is TGCGCCAGCAGCCCAGGGGATATAATAACTTCGGGCGGGGAGCTGTTTTTT. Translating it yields CASSPGDIITSGGELFF.